This T cell receptor (beta chain) was observed in a study of cytomegalovirus exposure and HLA in healthy donors. Separate from the roughly 700-subject first cohort was the approximately 110-subject validation cohort, to which the donors belonged. The data were produced by immunoSEQ multiplex PCR, yet TCRdb's version contains in-frame clones alone and is incomplete. The sample contains a few hundred thousand clones, roughly 91% of which appear only once. Sequences were obtained from PBMCs. The clonotype comes from a woman younger than 45 in good health and CMV-seronegative.

The CDR3 sequence is CASSLVRSPLVLEAFF. CDR3 sequence (DNA): TGTGCCAGCAGCTTGGTAAGGAGTCCCCTCGTGTTGGAAGCTTTCTTT. V is TRBV5-6 and J is TRBJ1-1; D is uncertain. V lost 0 bases, J lost 8 bases, and 20 bases lay in between. This CDR3 is 16 amino acids long. Per the germline V gene, CDR1 is SGHDT and CDR2 is YYEEEE.